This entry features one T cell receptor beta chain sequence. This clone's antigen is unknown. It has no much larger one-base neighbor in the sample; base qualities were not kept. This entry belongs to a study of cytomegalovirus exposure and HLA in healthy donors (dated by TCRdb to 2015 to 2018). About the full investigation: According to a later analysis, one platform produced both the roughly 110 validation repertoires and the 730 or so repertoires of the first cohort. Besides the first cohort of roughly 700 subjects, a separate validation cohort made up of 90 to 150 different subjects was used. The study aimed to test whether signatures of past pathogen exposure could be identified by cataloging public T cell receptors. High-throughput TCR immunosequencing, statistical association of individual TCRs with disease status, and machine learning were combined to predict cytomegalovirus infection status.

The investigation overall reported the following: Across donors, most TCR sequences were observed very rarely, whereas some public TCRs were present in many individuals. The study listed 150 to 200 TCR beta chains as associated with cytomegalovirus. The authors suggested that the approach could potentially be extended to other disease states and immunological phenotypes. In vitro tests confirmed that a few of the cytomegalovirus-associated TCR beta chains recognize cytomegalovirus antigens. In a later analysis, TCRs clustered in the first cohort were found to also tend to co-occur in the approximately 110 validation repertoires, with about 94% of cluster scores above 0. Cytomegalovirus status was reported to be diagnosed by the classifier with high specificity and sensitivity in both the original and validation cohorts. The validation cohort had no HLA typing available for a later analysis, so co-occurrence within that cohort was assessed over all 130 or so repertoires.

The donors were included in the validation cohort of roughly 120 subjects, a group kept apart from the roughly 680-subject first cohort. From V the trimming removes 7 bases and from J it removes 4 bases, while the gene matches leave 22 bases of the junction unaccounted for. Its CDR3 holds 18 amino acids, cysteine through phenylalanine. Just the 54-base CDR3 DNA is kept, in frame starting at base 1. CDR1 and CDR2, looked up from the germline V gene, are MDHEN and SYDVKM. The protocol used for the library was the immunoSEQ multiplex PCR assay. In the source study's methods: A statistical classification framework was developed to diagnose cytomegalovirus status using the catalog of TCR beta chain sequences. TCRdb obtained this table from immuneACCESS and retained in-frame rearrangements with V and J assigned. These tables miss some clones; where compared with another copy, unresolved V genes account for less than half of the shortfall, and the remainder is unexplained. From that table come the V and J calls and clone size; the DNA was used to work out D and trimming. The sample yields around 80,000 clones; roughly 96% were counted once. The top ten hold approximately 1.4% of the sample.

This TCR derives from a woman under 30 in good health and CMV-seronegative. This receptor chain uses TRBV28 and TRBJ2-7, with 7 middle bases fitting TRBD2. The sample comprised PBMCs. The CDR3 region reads CASNSGGRRLFRVYEQYF. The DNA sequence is TGTGCCAGCAATTCCGGCGGGAGAAGGTTATTCCGGGTGTACGAGCAGTACTTC.